The clone carrying this T cell receptor (beta chain) was counted between two and nine times. The table came from immunoSEQ multiplex PCR; TCRdb's copy has only in-frame clones and leaves some out. The sample holds more than 200,000 clones, roughly 90% seen once. These data are taken from a study of blood T cell repertoires in COVID-19. About the study: Donors in the United States, Italy and Spain gave samples during acute or convalescent COVID-19. Nucleic acid was either cDNA or gDNA, and it came from T cells, B-cell-depleted T cells, or PBMCs.

The CDR3 consists of 16 residues. Losses at the gene ends were 6 bases for V and 3 bases for J; bases not matched to a gene: 8. From germline, CDR1 is SGHDN and CDR2 FVKESK. The V call is TRBV14, the J call TRBJ2-3, with 11 bases identical to TRBD2. This TCR was sampled from a woman aged 55-75 years with acute or convalescent COVID-19. What was sequenced was peripheral blood. CDR3 DNA: TGTGCCAGCAGTCCCCGACTAGCGGGGAGGACAGATACGCAGTATTTT. Translation: CASSPRLAGRTDTQYF.